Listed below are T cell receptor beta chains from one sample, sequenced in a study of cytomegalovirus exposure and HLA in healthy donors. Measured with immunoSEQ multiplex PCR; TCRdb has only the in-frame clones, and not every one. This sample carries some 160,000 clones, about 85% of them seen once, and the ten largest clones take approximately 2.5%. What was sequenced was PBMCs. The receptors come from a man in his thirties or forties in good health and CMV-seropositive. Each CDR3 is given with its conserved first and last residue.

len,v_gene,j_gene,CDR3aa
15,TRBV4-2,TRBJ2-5,CASSQPSGGGETQYF
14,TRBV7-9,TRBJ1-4,CASSPRGGNEKLFF
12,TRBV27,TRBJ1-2,CASSFTGGGYTF
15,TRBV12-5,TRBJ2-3,CASGMIAGGTDTQYF
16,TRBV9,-,CASSVEATGSGYEQYF
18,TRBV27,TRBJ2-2,CASSDYSPGQANTGELFF
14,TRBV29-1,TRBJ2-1,CSVVPGLVVNEQFF
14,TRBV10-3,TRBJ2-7,CAIGGAGGHYEQYF
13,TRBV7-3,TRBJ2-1,CASSLNQDNEQFF
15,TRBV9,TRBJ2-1,CASSAAPGLASEQFF
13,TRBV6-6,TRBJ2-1,CASSYSLYNEQFF